These 28 T cell receptor beta chains were sequenced from one sample in a study of cytomegalovirus exposure and HLA in healthy donors. Primers for the PCR totalled 60 Vbeta and 13 Jbeta. Sequencing used immunoSEQ multiplex PCR; TCRdb keeps in-frame clones, though not all of them. This sample yields 120,000 to 150,000 clones, of which around 80% are seen a single time; approximately 2% belongs to the top ten. Sequenced sample: PBMCs. The receptors here all came from a man aged 35-49 years in good health and CMV-seronegative.

This clone came up a few times. The chain carries TRBV18 and TRBJ2-2; 9 nucleotides line up with TRBD1. CDR3 length equals 16 residues. The trim removed 3 bases at V and 3 bases at J, leaving 5 bases unmatched. CDR1 and CDR2 (germline): KGHSH, LQKENI. The CDR3 DNA sequence: TGTGCCAGCTCACCGATACAGGGGGCGGACACCGGGGAGCTGTTTTTT. Translated, it gives CASSPIQGADTGELFF.

This clone came up a few times. The chain recombines TRBV21-1 with TRBJ1-1; the tabulated D call, TRBD1, remains unverified against the DNA. TRBV21-1 is designated a pseudogene. The CDR3 consists of 12 residues. The CDR3 spells CASLLGTVEAFF. In DNA, the CDR3 is TGTGCCAGCCTCCTCGGGACAGTTGAAGCTTTCTTT.

The rearrangement links TRBV6-6 to TRBJ1-6; perhaps TRBD1 as D (6 bases). Trimming left V 10 bases short and J 8 bases short, with 21 bases between. The CDR3 length is 15 residues. Germline lookup yields CDR1 MNHNY and CDR2 SVGAGI (reference sequence). The CDR3 region has the DNA TGTGCCACCTCGCCCGTTCAGGGGCTGTATTCACCCCTCCACTTT. Its translation is CATSPVQGLYSPLHF.

The chain carries TRBV5-1 and TRBJ2-7; possible D gene TRBD1, 6 bases. The CDR3 totals 11 residues. The V end lost 5 bases, the J end lost 3 bases, and 6 bases lay between the germline ends. The germline gives CDR1 SGHRS, CDR2 YFSETQ. The chain's CDR3 is CASRDSYEQYF. The CDR3 coding sequence is TGCGCCAGCAGGGACAGCTACGAGCAGTACTTC. Drawing the rest from reference TRBV5-1 and TRBJ2-7, the complete variable domain is KAGVTQTPRYLIKTRGQQVTLSCSPISGHRSVSWYQQTPGQGLQFLFEYFSETQRNKGNFPGRFSGRQFSNSRSEMNVSTLELGDSALYLCASRDSYEQYFGPGTRLTVT.

The genes are TRBV6-1 and TRBJ1-2; 7 nucleotides agree with TRBD1. The CDR3 is 13 amino acids. J lost 4 bases, V lost 6 bases, and 5 bases had no gene match. Germline lookup yields CDR1 MNHNS and CDR2 SASEGT. The CDR3 loop reads CASSTQGSYGYTF. In DNA, the CDR3 is TGTGCCAGCAGCACACAGGGGAGCTATGGCTACACCTTC.

The rearrangement uses TRBV28 and TRBJ2-7; 8 positions agree with TRBD2. Germline assignment: CDR1 MDHEN and CDR2 SYDVKM. The CDR3 runs 17 residues. V lost 3 bases to trimming and J lost 0 bases; unmatched junction nucleotides: 10. CDR3 bases: TGTGCCAGCAGTTTTAGGCGGGGGGCCCCGGGCTCCTACGAGCAGTACTTC. Its translation: CASSFRRGAPGSYEQYF.

This clone was counted between two and nine times. The chain uses TRBV13 and TRBJ2-1; perhaps TRBD1 as D (6 bases). Per germline, CDR1 PRHDT and CDR2 FYEKMQ (reference sequence). V lost 1 base and J 6 bases, leaving 13 bases between the germline ends. CDR3 size: 15 residues. DNA for the CDR3: TGTGCCAGCAGCTTAGCGGGTTCAGGGGCCAATGAGCAGTTCTTC. It specifies CASSLAGSGANEQFF.

This clone was counted a few times. This chain uses TRBV5-1 with TRBJ2-2, with TRBD2 identical over 9 bases. Germline assignment: CDR1 SGHRS and CDR2 YFSETQ. V lost 1 base and J lost 3; bases outside the gene matches: 7. CDR3 length: 17 residues. CDR3 region: CASSLLAGMRDTGELFF. The CDR3 DNA is TGCGCCAGCAGCTTGCTAGCGGGAATGCGGGACACCGGGGAGCTGTTTTTT.

The rearrangement joins TRBV30 to TRBJ1-1; the D gene is possibly TRBD1 (6 bases). From germline, CDR1 is GTSNPN and CDR2 SVGIG (reference sequence). The CDR3 extends over 11 amino acids. V was clipped by 4 bases and J by 6 bases, with 9 bases between them. DNA of the CDR3: TGTGCCTGGACAGGGGCCGCTGAAGCTTTCTTT. Residues: CAWTGAAEAFF. Variable domain in full (rest from reference TRBV30 and TRBJ1-1): SQTIHQWPATLVQPVGSPLSLECTVEGTSNPNLYWYRQAAGRGLQLLFYSVGIGQISSEVPQNLSASRPQDRQFILSSKKLLLSDSGFYLCAWTGAAEAFFGQGTRLTVV.

The sample holds a few counts of this clone. V and J are TRBV7-9 and TRBJ1-2; D ambiguous. The germline V gene has CDR1 SEHNR and CDR2 FQNEAQ (reference sequence). This CDR3 comprises 14 residues. V was cut by 0 bases and J by 0 bases, with 5 bases left in between. CDR3 loop: CASSLAGANYGYTF. CDR3 DNA: TGTGCCAGCAGCTTAGCAGGAGCTAACTATGGCTACACCTTC.

J is TRBJ1-2 and V is TRBV9; TRBD1 might be the D (6 bases). This CDR3 comprises 14 residues. V lost 6 bases to trimming and J lost 0 bases, with 12 bases between them. Per germline, CDR1 SGDLS and CDR2 YYNGEE. CDR3 nucleotide sequence: TGTGCCAGCACTAGGGGGACGGCTAACTATGGCTACACCTTC. Its translation is CASTRGTANYGYTF.

This clone was picked up one time. The V gene is TRBV5-6, the J gene TRBJ2-2; tentatively, D is TRBD2 (6 bases). Germline V gives CDR1 SGHDT, CDR2 YYEEEE. Deletions cut 2 bases from V and 3 bases from J, with 8 bases between. The CDR3 runs 14 residues. For the CDR3, the DNA is TGTGCCAGCAGCTTACTAGCAGACACCGGGGAGCTGTTTTTT. As protein: CASSLLADTGELFF.

The sample holds a few counts of this clone. The chain couples TRBV28 to TRBJ1-5; 9 positions agree with TRBD1. The CDR3 has 15 amino acids. V lost 6 bases to trimming and J lost 4 bases; unmatched junction nucleotides: 7. Germline-derived CDR1 and CDR2 are MDHEN and SYDVKM. This chain's CDR3 is CASRPGQGSNQPQHF. Written as DNA, the CDR3 is TGTGCCAGCAGGCCGGGACAGGGTTCTAATCAGCCCCAGCATTTT.

The V call is TRBV27, the J call TRBJ2-7; TRBD2 matches 11 bases. The CDR3 sequence is 19 residues long. The junction had 16 bases not matched to a gene; V was cut back by 6 bases and J by 0 bases. The germline V gene has CDR1 MNHEY and CDR2 SMNVEV (reference sequence). CDR3 protein: CASSPLTGDTSGSSYEQYF. The CDR3 DNA reads as TGTGCCAGCAGCCCGCTTACAGGGGACACTAGCGGGAGCTCCTACGAGCAGTACTTC.

The J gene is TRBJ2-5, the V gene TRBV7-3; 10 bases map to TRBD1. The germline V gene encodes CDR1 SGHTA and CDR2 FQGTGA. The ends lost 5 bases at V and 5 bases at J; junction bases unmatched: 5. The CDR3 runs 14 residues. The CDR3 sequence: CASSPRTGGETQYF. DNA for the CDR3: TGTGCCAGCAGCCCAAGGACAGGGGGGGAGACCCAGTACTTC.

This chain links TRBV2 with TRBJ1-1, with D maybe TRBD1 (6 bases). This CDR3 is 14 amino acids long. The germline CDR1 and CDR2 sequences are SNHLY and FYNNEI. Trimming took 6 bases from V and 1 from J, leaving 12 bases between them. CDR3 loop: CASRKGQENTEAFF. In DNA form, the CDR3 reads TGTGCCAGCAGGAAGGGACAAGAGAACACTGAAGCTTTCTTT. The entire variable domain, with the rest obtained from reference TRBV2 and TRBJ1-1, is as follows: EPEVTQTPSHQVTQMGQEVILRCVPISNHLYFYWYRQILGQKVEFLVSFYNNEISEKSEIFDDQFSVERPDGSNFTLKIRSTKLEDSAMYFCASRKGQENTEAFFGQGTRLTVV.

The gene calls are TRBV18 and TRBJ1-1; TRBD1 matches 7 bases. Germline CDR1 reads KGHSH; CDR2 reads LQKENI. Trimming at V came to 3 bases and at J to 1 base, leaving 8 bases not matched to a gene. The length of the CDR3 is 16 residues. The CDR3 protein is CASSPDREGTNTEAFF. DNA of the CDR3: TGTGCCAGCTCACCCGACAGGGAAGGAACGAACACTGAAGCTTTCTTT.

Only one count was recorded for this clone. The V call is TRBV11-2, the J call TRBJ2-7; no clear D. Between the trimmed V and J ends, which lost 2 bases and 3 bases, there was a span of 14 bases. CDR3 length: 15 amino acids. The germline CDR1 and CDR2 sequences are SGHAT and FQNNGV. The CDR3 nucleotides read TGTGCCAGCAGCTTACAGGATACCCCCTACTACGAGCAGTACTTC. Translated: CASSLQDTPYYEQYF.

This clone was recorded only once. One junction end disagrees with the germline gene, perhaps due to a read error. The genes are TRBV19 and TRBJ2-5, with 10 nucleotides matching TRBD2. The DNA matches TRBJ2-7 better at its end, which makes the J call doubtful. This CDR3 contains 18 residues. Germline V gene sequence: CDR1 LNHDA, CDR2 SQIVND (reference sequence). The CDR3 loop reads CASSNKWLAGEYSYEQYF. The CDR3, as DNA: TGTGCCAGCAGTAATAAATGGCTAGCGGGGGAATACTCCTACGAGCAGTACTTC.

This clone was observed a single time. This rearrangement joins TRBV7-9 to TRBJ2-7, with D possibly TRBD1 on 6 matching bases. Trimming removed 2 bases from V and 3 bases from J, with 17 bases in between. Germline V lookup: CDR1 SEHNR, CDR2 FQNEAQ (reference sequence). CDR3 length: 16 residues. CDR3 in DNA: TGTGCCAGCAGCTTAAAAGGGACCGACAGGAACTACGAGCAGTACTTC. Residues: CASSLKGTDRNYEQYF.

This chain joins TRBV11-3 and TRBJ2-1; a possible D gene is TRBD2 (5 bases). This CDR3 is built from 14 residues. Trimming removed 4 bases at V and 5 bases at J, with 12 bases between. From germline, CDR1 is SGHNT and CDR2 YENEEA. The CDR3 loop reads CASSSRTGDNEQFF. The CDR3 coding sequence is TGTGCCAGCAGCTCACGAACCGGGGACAATGAGCAGTTCTTC.

The count of this clone is one. DNA of the CDR3: TGTGCCATCAGTGTTTTGACTAGCTCGATGCATGAGCAGTTCTTC. Protein: CAISVLTSSMHEQFF. The chain employs TRBV10-3 and TRBJ2-1; 7 bases align to TRBD2. The ends lost 4 bases at V and 8 bases at J; junction bases unmatched: 11. This CDR3 is built from 15 residues. Germline V gene lookup returns CDR1 ENHRY and CDR2 SYGVKD.

V usage is TRBV5-1 and J usage is TRBJ2-3, with D maybe TRBD2 (8 bases). The germline V and J ends were trimmed by 4 bases and 6 bases, with 33 bases remaining between them. In germline, CDR1 is SGHRS, CDR2 YFSETQ. The CDR3 covers 20 residues. This chain's CDR3 is CASSRLSPSFSGEGADTQYF. CDR3 coding DNA: TGCGCCAGCAGCCGGCTTTCGCCCAGTTTTAGCGGGGAGGGGGCGGATACGCAGTATTTT.

The chain employs TRBV4-1 and TRBJ2-5; D uncertain. Germline values: CDR1 MGHRA, CDR2 YSYEKL. Between the trimmed V and J ends, which lost 8 bases and 0 bases, there was a span of 10 bases. CDR3 length: 13 residues. CDR3 region: CASSGQNQETQYF. In DNA, the CDR3 is TGCGCCAGCTCTGGGCAGAACCAAGAGACCCAGTACTTC.

In this sample, this clone turned up a few times. The V call is TRBV6-1, the J call TRBJ1-5; D possibly corresponds to TRBD1 (6 bases). V gave up 6 bases and J gave up 4 bases, with 13 bases separating them. The CDR3 is 14 amino acids. Germline CDR1 MNHNS, CDR2 SASEGT. DNA of the CDR3: TGTGCCAGCAGGGGAGGGGGGGTAAATCAGCCCCAGCATTTT. It is translated as CASRGGGVNQPQHF.

This sequence joins TRBV30 and TRBJ1-2; TRBD1 aligns across 9 bases. The CDR3 totals 12 residues. J lost 2 bases, V lost 8 bases, and 3 bases had no gene match. CDR1 and CDR2 (germline): GTSNPN, SVGIG (reference sequence). The CDR3 loop is CARTGENYGYTF. DNA for the CDR3: TGTGCCAGGACAGGGGAGAACTATGGCTACACCTTC.

The chain recombines TRBV5-1 with TRBJ2-3; D may be TRBD1 (5 bases). The CDR3 has 16 residues. V lost 2 bases and J 2 bases, leaving 15 bases between the germline ends. CDR1 is SGHRS and CDR2 is YFSETQ in the germline V gene. CDR3: CASSLGQAGNTDTQYF. The CDR3, as DNA: TGCGCCAGCAGCTTAGGGCAGGCAGGGAACACAGATACGCAGTATTTT.

V usage is TRBV18 and J usage is TRBJ2-3; 7 bases fit TRBD1. Germline lookup yields CDR1 KGHSH and CDR2 LQKENI. The V and J ends lost 3 bases and 2 bases, in that order; junction bases with no gene match: 5. CDR3 length: 15 amino acids. The CDR3 DNA is TGTGCCAGCTCACCTGGGACAGCGAACACAGATACGCAGTATTTT. Protein: CASSPGTANTDTQYF.